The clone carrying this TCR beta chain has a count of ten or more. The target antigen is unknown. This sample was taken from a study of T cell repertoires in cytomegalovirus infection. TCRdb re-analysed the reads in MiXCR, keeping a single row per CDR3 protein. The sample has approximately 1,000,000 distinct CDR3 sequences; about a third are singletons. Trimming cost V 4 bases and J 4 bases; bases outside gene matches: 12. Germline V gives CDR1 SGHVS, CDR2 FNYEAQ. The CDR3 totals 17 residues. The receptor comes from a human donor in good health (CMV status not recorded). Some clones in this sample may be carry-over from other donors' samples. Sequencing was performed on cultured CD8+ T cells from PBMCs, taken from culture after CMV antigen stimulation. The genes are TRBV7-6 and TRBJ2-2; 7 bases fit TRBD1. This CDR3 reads CASSSREGALGTGELFF. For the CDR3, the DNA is TGTGCCAGCAGCTCCCGAGAGGGGGCTCTTGGCACCGGGGAGCTGTTTTTT. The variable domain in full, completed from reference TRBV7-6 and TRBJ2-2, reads GAGVSQSPRYKVTKRGQDVALRCDPISGHVSLYWYRQALGQGPEFLTYFNYEAQQDKSGLPNDRFSAERPEGSISTLTIQRTEQRDSAMYRCASSSREGALGTGELFFGEGSRLTVL.